The 24 T cell receptor beta chains below come from one sample, sequenced in a study of blood T cells in healthy people across ages. A second roughly 7 to 11 cycle PCR used barcoded and J-beta primers. A single record per CDR3 protein comes from TCRdb applying MiXCR to the 5' RACE reads. Of 700,000 to 850,000 distinct CDR3 sequences listed, about 53% are singletons. The specimen was blood. The source is an elderly man in good health.

This clonotype showed up just a few times. V is TRBV6-5 and J is TRBJ2-7, with 9 bases aligning to TRBD2. CDR3 length equals 17 residues. The germline CDR1 and CDR2 sequences are MNHEY and SVGAGI. With 0 bases clipped from V and 1 base from J, the junction kept 7 bases outside the gene matches. The DNA for the CDR3 is TGTGCCAGCAGTTACTCGGGGGCGGGAGGGGTTTCCTACGAGCAGTACTTC. Translating gives CASSYSGAGGVSYEQYF.

This clonotype was seen only a few times. CDR3 bases: TGCAGCGCCGTGGAAGGGATTAACTATGGCTACACCTTC. Protein sequence: CSAVEGINYGYTF. The rearrangement uses TRBV29-1 and TRBJ1-2; D is undetermined. Germline-derived CDR1 and CDR2 are SQVTM and ANQGSEA. This CDR3 has 13 amino acids. Deletions cut 7 bases from V and 1 base from J, with 13 bases between.

The sample holds a few counts of this clonotype. This rearrangement joins TRBV24-1 to TRBJ2-1; D remains unclear. Trimming took off 1 base at V and 4 bases at J, with 1 base between the two ends. This CDR3 comprises 12 residues. CDR1 and CDR2 from the germline V gene are KGHDR and SFDVKD. Here the CDR3 reads CATSDFYNEQFF. Here the CDR3 DNA reads TGTGCCACCAGTGATTTTTACAATGAGCAGTTCTTC.

This clonotype was seen just once. The chain couples TRBV11-3 to TRBJ2-7, with no clear D. The J call could be wrong; TRBJ2-5 is a better fit for the DNA end. From germline, CDR1 is SGHNT and CDR2 YENEEA. The CDR3 runs 15 residues. CDR3 in amino acids: CASSLGRNDPRTQYF. CDR3 DNA: TGTGCCAGCAGCTTAGGGCGGAACGACCCGCGGACCCAGTACTTC.

The CDR3 coding sequence is TGTGCCAGCGGGGCTAGCGGAAACCAAGAGACCCAGTACTTC. Residues: CASGASGNQETQYF. This chain links TRBV7-2 with TRBJ2-5, with TRBD2 matching 7 bases. The CDR3 is 14 amino acids. Germline V gene data show CDR1 as SGHTA and CDR2 as FQGNSA. The V and J ends lost 8 bases and 0 bases, in that order; junction bases with no gene match: 6.

There are a few counts of this clonotype. The chain carries TRBV29-1 and TRBJ2-5; 8 bases line up with TRBD1. With 3 bases clipped from V and 1 base from J, the junction kept 4 bases outside the gene matches. The CDR3 contains 14 residues. Germline V gene lookup returns CDR1 SQVTM and CDR2 ANQGSEA. CDR3 bases: TGCAGCGTTGACCCCGGACAGGGCCAAGAGACCCAGTACTTC. Amino acids: CSVDPGQGQETQYF. Full variable domain (rest looked up from reference TRBV29-1 and TRBJ2-5): SAVISQKPSRDICQRGTSLTIQCQVDSQVTMMFWYRQQPGQSLTLIATANQGSEATYESGFVIDKFPISRPNLTFSTLTVSNMSPEDSSIYLCSVDPGQGQETQYFGPGTRLLVL.

The chain joins TRBV29-1 to TRBJ2-7; 7 bases are shared with TRBD1. The length of the CDR3 is 15 residues. CDR1 is SQVTM and CDR2 is ANQGSEA in the germline V gene. V was pared by 0 bases and J by 5 bases, with 10 bases of the junction left unmatched. CDR3 DNA sequence: TGCAGCGTTGAAGATGGAGACAGGGTTAGCGACGAGCAGTACTTC. Residues: CSVEDGDRVSDEQYF.

This chain joins TRBV9 and TRBJ2-5; 9 positions agree with TRBD1. The CDR3 is 16 amino acids. The ends lost 1 base at V and 2 bases at J; junction bases unmatched: 6. The germline gives CDR1 SGDLS, CDR2 YYNGEE. Here the CDR3 reads CASSVTGTGSQETQYF. In DNA, the CDR3 is TGTGCCAGCAGCGTAACAGGGACAGGGAGTCAAGAGACCCAGTACTTC.

The V call is TRBV20-1, the J call TRBJ2-3; TRBD2 aligns across 8 bases. With 3 bases clipped from V and 3 bases from J, the junction kept 5 bases outside the gene matches. Per germline, CDR1 DFQATT and CDR2 SNEGSKA (reference sequence). CDR3 length: 14 amino acids. DNA for the CDR3: TGCAGTGCTAGGGTGCGGGAGGCGACAGATACGCAGTATTTT. Its protein is CSARVREATDTQYF.

This clonotype was counted only a few times. CDR3: CASSKEPGTSGGAVHRYAYF. The CDR3 DNA reads TGTGCCAGCAGCAAAGAGCCCGGGACTAGCGGGGGGGCGGTGCACAGATACGCGTATTTT. This chain links TRBV21-1 with TRBJ2-3; TRBD2 reflects the table's D call only, with no check against the DNA. TRBV21-1 represents a pseudogene. This CDR3 contains 20 residues.

The chain carries TRBV20-1 and TRBJ2-1; maybe TRBD2 (5 bases). V was trimmed by 1 base and J by 10 bases, leaving 11 bases between them. The CDR3 is 12 amino acids. Germline CDR1 reads DFQATT; CDR2 reads SNEGSKA (reference sequence). The CDR3 spells CSARGVEGEQFF. CDR3 DNA sequence: TGCAGTGCTAGAGGCGTAGAGGGCGAGCAGTTCTTC.

The chain employs TRBV7-6 and TRBJ2-3; 7 nucleotides align to TRBD2. Germline CDR1 and CDR2: SGHVS and FNYEAQ. CDR3 length equals 16 residues. After removal of 5 bases from V and 6 bases from J, the junction contained 14 bases not matched to a gene. CDR3 residues: CASSPTPTSPRDTQYF. The CDR3 DNA is TGTGCCAGCAGCCCGACCCCGACTAGCCCGCGGGATACGCAGTATTTT.

V is TRBV11-3 and J is TRBJ2-4; D remains ambiguous. The J call is doubtful: the DNA matches TRBJ2-5 better. This CDR3 contains 13 residues. Germline values: CDR1 SGHNT, CDR2 YENEEA. CDR3 nucleotide sequence: TGTGCCAGCAGCTTAGATCATCGGGAGACCCAGTACTTC. It specifies CASSLDHRETQYF.

The V gene is TRBV7-3, the J gene TRBJ1-6; D is unresolved. Germline assignment: CDR1 SGHTA and CDR2 FQGTGA. V shed 2 bases and J shed 0 bases, with 8 bases lying between them. The CDR3 consists of 16 residues. CDR3 DNA: TGTGCCAGCAGCTTAGGAGGAAGCTCCTATAATTCACCCCTCCACTTT. This codes for CASSLGGSSYNSPLHF.

This sequence joins TRBV7-6 and TRBJ1-2; D call uncertain. Germline loops: CDR1 SGHVS, CDR2 FNYEAQ. The CDR3 is 14 residues long. V was shortened by 4 bases and J by 4 bases, with 13 bases between the two germline ends. CDR3 sequence: CASSSWAASYGYTF. The CDR3 nucleotides are TGTGCCAGCAGCTCTTGGGCCGCCAGCTATGGCTACACCTTC.

This clonotype was observed a few times. The J gene is TRBJ2-1, the V gene TRBV7-8; D not resolved. V was shortened by 6 bases and J by 0 bases, with 9 bases between the two germline ends. The CDR3 contains 14 residues. Germline V gene sequence: CDR1 SGHVS, CDR2 FQNEAQ. The CDR3: CASRSLSSYNEQFF. DNA of the CDR3: TGTGCCAGCAGGAGCCTAAGCTCCTACAATGAGCAGTTCTTC.

The chain employs TRBV6-6 and TRBJ2-7, with 10 bases aligning to TRBD2. The CDR3 loop spans 15 amino acids. Trimming at V came to 3 bases and at J to 2 bases, leaving 4 bases not matched to a gene. Germline lookup yields CDR1 MNHNY and CDR2 SVGAGI (reference sequence). CDR3 residues: CASSYGGTSAYEQYF. CDR3 bases: TGTGCCAGCAGTTATGGCGGGACTAGCGCCTACGAGCAGTACTTC.

V is TRBV20-1 and J is TRBJ2-5, with D perhaps TRBD1 or TRBD2 (5 bases each). Germline V gives CDR1 DFQATT, CDR2 SNEGSKA (reference sequence). The germline V and J ends were trimmed by 8 bases and 2 bases, with 15 bases remaining between them. The CDR3 runs to 13 residues. The DNA for the CDR3 is TGCAGTCCCTTGGGGGAGTCACAAGAGACCCAGTACTTC. This gives the protein CSPLGESQETQYF.

The genes are TRBV7-2 and TRBJ2-5, with 9 bases aligning to TRBD2. Germline loops: CDR1 SGHTA, CDR2 FQGNSA. V shed 6 bases and J 4 bases; nucleotides not matched to a gene: 3. This CDR3 is 13 amino acids long. DNA for the CDR3: TGTGCCAGCAGAGGACTAGCGCTAGAGACCCAGTACTTC. Translated, it gives CASRGLALETQYF.

The chain is built from TRBV16 and TRBJ1-2; no firm D call. Trimming removed 2 bases from V and 3 bases from J, with 13 bases in between. Germline-derived CDR1 and CDR2 are KGHSY and FQNENV. This CDR3 spans 15 amino acids. CDR3 loop: CASSQRGVLDYGYTF. CDR3 DNA sequence: TGTGCCAGCAGCCAACGTGGGGTACTAGACTATGGCTACACCTTC.

The chain employs TRBV28 and TRBJ2-3; D is perhaps TRBD1 or TRBD2 (5 bases each). The CDR3 has 17 amino acids. The germline CDR1 and CDR2 sequences are MDHEN and SYDVKM. Between the trimmed V and J ends, which lost 4 bases and 6 bases, there was a span of 23 bases. CDR3: CASSSPEGRSPRDTQYF. CDR3 nucleotide sequence: TGTGCCAGCAGTTCCCCCGAGGGGAGATCACCTAGGGATACGCAGTATTTT.

The chain uses TRBV20-1 and TRBJ2-7, with D perhaps TRBD1 or TRBD2 (5 bases each). This CDR3 comprises 15 residues. Germline V lookup: CDR1 DFQATT, CDR2 SNEGSKA (reference sequence). Here the CDR3 reads CSGMGTGISSYEQYF. In nucleotides, the CDR3 is TGCAGCGGGATGGGGACGGGTATAAGCTCCTACGAGCAGTACTTC.

This chain connects TRBV20-1 to TRBJ2-7; D perhaps matches TRBD2 (6 bases). The CDR3 is made up of 15 amino acids. In germline, CDR1 is DFQATT, CDR2 SNEGSKA (reference sequence). V was cut by 5 bases and J by 4 bases, with 21 bases left in between. The CDR3 DNA follows: TGCAGTGCTGGTAGACTAGTCCGGGTCGCGTACGAGCAGTACTTC. It yields the protein CSAGRLVRVAYEQYF.

This clonotype has only a few counts. This chain joins TRBV7-9 and TRBJ2-7; D perhaps matches TRBD2 (5 bases). The V end lost 1 base, the J end lost 6 bases, and 7 bases lay between the germline ends. Germline CDR1 and CDR2: SEHNR and FQNEAQ (reference sequence). The CDR3 has 12 residues. CDR3: CASSLVAGEQYF. As DNA, the CDR3 is TGTGCCAGCAGCTTAGTTGCGGGCGAGCAGTACTTC.